The clone carrying this T cell receptor beta chain was seen at least ten times. Its antigen is still unknown. Trimming pared 0 bases from V and 0 bases from J, leaving 10 bases between. The CDR3 is 16 amino acids. In germline, CDR1 is MRHNA, CDR2 SNTAGT. These data originate in a study of T cell responses to AZD1222 COVID-19 vaccine. Study-level findings and limits: Nearly half of spike-specific TCRs reportedly go after variant regions that carry no mutations. Spike-wide vaccine-associated CD4 TCRs dominated at 160-218 and 743-854.

Sequenced by immunoSEQ multiplex PCR; TCRdb stores in-frame clones only, minus some. The sample includes over 65,000 clones, around 73% seen only once; the top ten take 20% to 25%. The chain recombines TRBV6-4 with TRBJ2-3; D gene uncertain. This receptor was obtained from an adult in good health. Sample: peripheral blood, taken on day 0 of AZD1222 vaccination. CDR3 in amino acids: CASSDSLSTSTDTQYF. CDR3 sequence (DNA): TGTGCCAGCAGTGACTCCCTGAGTACTAGCACAGATACGCAGTATTTT.